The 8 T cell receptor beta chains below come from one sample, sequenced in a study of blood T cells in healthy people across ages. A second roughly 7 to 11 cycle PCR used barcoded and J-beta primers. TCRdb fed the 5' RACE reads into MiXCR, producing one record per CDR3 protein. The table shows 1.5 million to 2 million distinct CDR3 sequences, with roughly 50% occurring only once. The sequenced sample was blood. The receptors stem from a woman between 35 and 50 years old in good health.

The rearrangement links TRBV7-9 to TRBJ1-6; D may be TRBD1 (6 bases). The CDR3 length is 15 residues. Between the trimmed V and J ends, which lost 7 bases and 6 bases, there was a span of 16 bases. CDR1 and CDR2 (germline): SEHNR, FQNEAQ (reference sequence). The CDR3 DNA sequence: TGTGCCAGCACCTCCTCAGGACAGATTAATTCACCCCTCCACTTT. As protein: CASTSSGQINSPLHF.

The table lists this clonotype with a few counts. CDR3 amino acids: CASTQQGDEETQYF. For the CDR3, the DNA is TGTGCCAGCACTCAACAGGGAGATGAAGAGACCCAGTACTTC. The chain recombines TRBV18 with TRBJ2-5; D might be TRBD1 (6 bases). Per germline, CDR1 KGHSH and CDR2 LQKENI. V was trimmed by 8 bases and J by 3 bases, leaving 16 bases between them. The CDR3 consists of 14 residues.

This CDR3 is CTPKGLAADTQYF. The CDR3 nucleotides are TGCACCCCGAAGGGACTAGCGGCAGATACGCAGTATTTT. J is TRBJ2-3 and V is TRBV20-1; TRBD2 agrees at 11 bases. Germline V gene data show CDR1 as DFQATT and CDR2 as SNEGSKA (reference sequence). CDR3 length: 13 amino acids.

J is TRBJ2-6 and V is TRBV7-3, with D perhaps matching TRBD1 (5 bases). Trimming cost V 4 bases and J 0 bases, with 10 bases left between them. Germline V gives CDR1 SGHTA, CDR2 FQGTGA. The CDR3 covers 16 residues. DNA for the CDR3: TGTGCCAGCAGCTATGCAGGGTCCTCTGGGGCCAACGTCCTGACTTTC. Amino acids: CASSYAGSSGANVLTF.

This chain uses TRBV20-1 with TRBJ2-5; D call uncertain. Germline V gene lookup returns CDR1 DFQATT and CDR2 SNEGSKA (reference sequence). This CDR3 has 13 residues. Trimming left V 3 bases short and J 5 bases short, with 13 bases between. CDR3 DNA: TGCAGTGCTAGGGCTTACTCCAGGGAGACCCAGTACTTC. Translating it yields CSARAYSRETQYF.

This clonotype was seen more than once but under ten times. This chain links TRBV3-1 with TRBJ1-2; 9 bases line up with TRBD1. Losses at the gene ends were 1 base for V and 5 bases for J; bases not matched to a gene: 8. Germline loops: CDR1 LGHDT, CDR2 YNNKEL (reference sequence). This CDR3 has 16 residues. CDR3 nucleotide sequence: TGTGCCAGCAGCCAAGTGGAAGTGGGGACAGGGTATGGCTACACCTTC. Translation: CASSQVEVGTGYGYTF.

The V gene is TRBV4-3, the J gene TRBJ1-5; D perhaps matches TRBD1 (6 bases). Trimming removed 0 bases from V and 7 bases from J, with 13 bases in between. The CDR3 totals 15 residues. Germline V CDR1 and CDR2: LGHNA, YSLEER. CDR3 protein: CASSQDWGGQQPQHF. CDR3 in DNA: TGCGCCAGCAGCCAAGATTGGGGGGGGCAACAGCCCCAGCATTTT.

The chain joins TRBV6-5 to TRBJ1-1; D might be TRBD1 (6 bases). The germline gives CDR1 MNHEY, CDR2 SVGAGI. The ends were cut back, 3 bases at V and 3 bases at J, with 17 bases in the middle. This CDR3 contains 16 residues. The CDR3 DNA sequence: TGTGCCAGCAGTTATCGTCAGGGTAAGGGGGACACTGAAGCTTTCTTT. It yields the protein CASSYRQGKGDTEAFF.